This T cell receptor beta chain is from a study of chronic HIV infection and antiretroviral therapy (dated by TCRdb to between 2014 and 2016). The library was prepared using 5' RACE. This sample was sequenced with an Illumina MiSeq. The public reads were run again by TCRdb, first through fastp at Q25 and then through MiXCR, and only productive beta chains were kept. All rows with the same CDR3 protein become a single entry with the most common DNA and genes. The sample table contains 40,000 to 60,000 distinct CDR3 sequences; only one count was recorded for under 20% of them. Around 2.8% of the sample is taken by the ten largest. Inclusive of the bounding cysteine and phenylalanine, the CDR3 is 13 residues long. The DNA shown is the 39-base CDR3, in frame from base 1. Trimming removed 5 bases from V and 8 bases from J, leaving 13 bases between the germline ends. CDR1 and CDR2, per the germline V gene (reference sequence), are DFQATT and SNEGSKA.

This clonotype was seen a handful of times. Its antigen is unknown. The sample holds no much larger clone one base away, and base qualities are not on file. The sample taken for sequencing was peripheral blood. The TCR comes from an adult who had HIV and had not received antiretroviral therapy, or was an uninfected healthy control (not recorded which). Recombination linked TRBV20-1 to TRBJ1-6; perhaps TRBD1 is the D gene, with 5 bases matching. The DNA reads as follows: TGCAGTGCTGGCCGGGACGAGGATTCACCCCTCCACTTT. Translated, this gives CSAGRDEDSPLHF.